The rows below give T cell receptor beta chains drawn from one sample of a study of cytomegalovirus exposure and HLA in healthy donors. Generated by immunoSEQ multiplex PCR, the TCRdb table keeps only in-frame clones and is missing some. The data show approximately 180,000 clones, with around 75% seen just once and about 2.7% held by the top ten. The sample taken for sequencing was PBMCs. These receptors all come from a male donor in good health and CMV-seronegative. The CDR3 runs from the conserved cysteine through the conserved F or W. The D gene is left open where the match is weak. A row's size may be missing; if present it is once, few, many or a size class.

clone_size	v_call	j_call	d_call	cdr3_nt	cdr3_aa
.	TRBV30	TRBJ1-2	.	TGTGCCTGGTTACCTACACGGCTAGATGGCTACACCTTC	CAWLPTRLDGYTF
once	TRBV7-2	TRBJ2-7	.	TGTGCCAGCAGCTTATGGGACTCCCCCTACGAGCAGTACTTC	CASSLWDSPYEQYF
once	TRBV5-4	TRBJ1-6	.	TGTGCCAGCAGTACGGGGACTTCCAGGAGCTCCTATAATTCACCCCTCCACTTT	CASSTGTSRSSYNSPLHF
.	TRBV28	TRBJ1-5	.	TGTGCCAGCAGCTTTCGGACCATACAGGAAAGGGCACCTAGCAATCAGCCCCAGCATTTT	CASSFRTIQERAPSNQPQHF
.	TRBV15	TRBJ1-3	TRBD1	TGTGCCACCAGCAGAGGAGGTGGACAGGCTGGAAACACCATATATTTT	CATSRGGGQAGNTIYF
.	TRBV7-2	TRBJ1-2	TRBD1	TGTGCCAGCAGCTTTGCTTCGGACAGGGCTGTTGGGAATGGCTACACCTTC	CASSFASDRAVGNGYTF
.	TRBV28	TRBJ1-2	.	TGTGCCAGCAGTTCCCGGACAGATTACAACTATGGCTACACCTTC	CASSSRTDYNYGYTF
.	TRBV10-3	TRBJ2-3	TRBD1	TGTGCCATCAGTGAAGGGGACAGACTTAGCACAGATACGCAGTATTTT	CAISEGDRLSTDTQYF
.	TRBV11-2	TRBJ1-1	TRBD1	TGTGCCAGCAGCTTGACAGGGGGCACTGAAGCTTTCTTT	CASSLTGGTEAFF
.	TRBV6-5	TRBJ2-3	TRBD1	TGTGCCAGCACTCCGGGACAGGGTTACACAGATACGCAGTATTTT	CASTPGQGYTDTQYF
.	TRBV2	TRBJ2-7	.	TGTGCCAGCATTAAAACCAGGCGGGGAGTTGATGCCTACGAGCAGTACTTC	CASIKTRRGVDAYEQYF
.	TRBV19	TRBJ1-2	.	TGTGCCAGTAGTATAGAAGACTCCTCGGGGGGCTACACCTTC	CASSIEDSSGGYTF
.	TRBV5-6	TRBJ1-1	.	TGTGCCAGCAGCTCACAGGGAATTTCGTACGCTTTCTTT	CASSSQGISYAFF
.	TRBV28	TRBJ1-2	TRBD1	TGTGCCAGCGGACAGGGAGCAGCTAACTATGGCTACACCTTC	CASGQGAANYGYTF
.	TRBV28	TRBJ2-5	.	TGTGCCAGCAGATCACAAGAGACCCAGTACTTC	CASRSQETQYF
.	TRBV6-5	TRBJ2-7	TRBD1	TGTGCCAGCAGTTACTTCGGACAGGATTACGAGCAGTACTTC	CASSYFGQDYEQYF
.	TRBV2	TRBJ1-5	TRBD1	TGTGCCAGCAGGGACAGGGGCAATCAGCCCCAGCATTTT	CASRDRGNQPQHF
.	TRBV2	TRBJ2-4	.	TGTGCCAGCACAGGGGACGTAGCCAAAAACATTCAGTACTTC	CASTGDVAKNIQYF
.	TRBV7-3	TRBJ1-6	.	TGTGCCAGCAATCCCCCGAGTGGGGGGGACCAACCCCTCCACTTT	CASNPPSGGDQPLHF
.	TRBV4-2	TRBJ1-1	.	TGTGCCAGCAGCCAAGGGAGGAGCAGGGGTTCGTACACTGAAGCTCTCTTT	CASSQGRSRGSYTEALF
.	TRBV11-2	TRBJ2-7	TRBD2	TGTGCCAGCAGCTTAAGCCTAGCGGGGATCTACGAGCAGTACTTC	CASSLSLAGIYEQYF